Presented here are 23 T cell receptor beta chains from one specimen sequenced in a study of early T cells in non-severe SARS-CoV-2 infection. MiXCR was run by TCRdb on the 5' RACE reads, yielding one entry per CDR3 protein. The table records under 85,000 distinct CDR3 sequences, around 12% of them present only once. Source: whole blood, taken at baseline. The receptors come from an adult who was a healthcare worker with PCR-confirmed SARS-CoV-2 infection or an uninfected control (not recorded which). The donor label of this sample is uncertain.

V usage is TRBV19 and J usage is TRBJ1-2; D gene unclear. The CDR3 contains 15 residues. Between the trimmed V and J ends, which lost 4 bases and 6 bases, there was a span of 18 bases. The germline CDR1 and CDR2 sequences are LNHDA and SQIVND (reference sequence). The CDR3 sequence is CASSTTRGQAHGYTF. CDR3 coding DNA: TGTGCCAGTAGTACCACCAGAGGGCAGGCCCATGGCTACACCTTC. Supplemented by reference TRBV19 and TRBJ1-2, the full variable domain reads DGGITQSPKYLFRKEGQNVTLSCEQNLNHDAMYWYRQDPGQGLRLIYYSQIVNDFQKGDIAEGYSVSREKKESFPLTVTSAQKNPTAFYLCASSTTRGQAHGYTFGSGTRLTVV.

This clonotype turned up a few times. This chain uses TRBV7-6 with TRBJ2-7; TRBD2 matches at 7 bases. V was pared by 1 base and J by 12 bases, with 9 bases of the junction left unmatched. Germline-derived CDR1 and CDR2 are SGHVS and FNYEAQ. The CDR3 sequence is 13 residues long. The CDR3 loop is CASSLGTAGVLYF. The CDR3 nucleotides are TGTGCCAGCAGCTTAGGTACGGCGGGAGTCCTGTACTTC.

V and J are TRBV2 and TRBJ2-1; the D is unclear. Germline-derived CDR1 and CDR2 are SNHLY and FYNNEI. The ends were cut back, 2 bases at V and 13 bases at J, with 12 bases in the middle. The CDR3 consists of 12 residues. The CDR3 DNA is TGTGCCAGCAGTGAACGGGCAGCTAACCAGTTCTTC. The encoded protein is CASSERAANQFF.

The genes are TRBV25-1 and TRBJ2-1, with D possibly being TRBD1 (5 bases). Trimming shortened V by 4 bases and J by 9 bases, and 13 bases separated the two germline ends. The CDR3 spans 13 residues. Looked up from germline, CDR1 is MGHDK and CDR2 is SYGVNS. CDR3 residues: CASSVAGSGEQFF. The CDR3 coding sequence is TGTGCCAGCAGTGTCGCAGGGTCAGGTGAGCAGTTCTTC.

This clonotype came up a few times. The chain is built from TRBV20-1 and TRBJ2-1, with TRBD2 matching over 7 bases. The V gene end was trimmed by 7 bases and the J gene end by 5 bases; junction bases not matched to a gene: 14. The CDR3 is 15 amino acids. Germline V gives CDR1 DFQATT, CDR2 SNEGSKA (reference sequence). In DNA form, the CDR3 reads TGCAGTGTTCCCCTGCCGGGGGGAAGAAACAATGAGCAGTTCTTC. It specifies CSVPLPGGRNNEQFF.

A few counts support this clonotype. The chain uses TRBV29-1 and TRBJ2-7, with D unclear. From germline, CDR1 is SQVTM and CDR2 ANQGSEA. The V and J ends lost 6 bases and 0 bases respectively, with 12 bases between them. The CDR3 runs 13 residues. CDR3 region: CSVKDRSSYEQYF. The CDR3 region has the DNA TGCAGCGTCAAAGATAGGTCCTCCTACGAGCAGTACTTC.

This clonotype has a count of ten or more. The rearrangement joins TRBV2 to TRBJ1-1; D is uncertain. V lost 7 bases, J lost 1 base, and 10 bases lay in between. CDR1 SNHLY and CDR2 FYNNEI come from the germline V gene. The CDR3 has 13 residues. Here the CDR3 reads CASNNEQNTEAFF. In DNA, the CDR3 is TGTGCCAGCAACAACGAGCAGAACACTGAAGCTTTCTTT.

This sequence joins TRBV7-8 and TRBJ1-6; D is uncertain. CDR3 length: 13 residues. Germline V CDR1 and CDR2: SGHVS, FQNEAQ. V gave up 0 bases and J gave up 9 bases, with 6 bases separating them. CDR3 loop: CASSLAETSPLHF. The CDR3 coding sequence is TGTGCCAGCAGCTTAGCGGAGACTTCACCCCTCCACTTT. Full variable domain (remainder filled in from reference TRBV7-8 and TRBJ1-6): GAGVSQSPRYKVAKRGQDVALRCDPISGHVSLFWYQQALGQGPEFLTYFQNEAQLDKSGLPSDRFFAERPEGSVSTLKIQRTQQEDSAVYLCASSLAETSPLHFGNGTRLTVT.

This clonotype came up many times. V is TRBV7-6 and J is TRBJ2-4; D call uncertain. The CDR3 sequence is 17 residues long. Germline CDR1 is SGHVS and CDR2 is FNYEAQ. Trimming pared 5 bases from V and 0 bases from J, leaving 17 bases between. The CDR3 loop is CASSLQARTVAKNIQYF. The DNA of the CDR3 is TGTGCCAGCAGCCTCCAGGCCCGGACGGTAGCCAAAAACATTCAGTACTTC.

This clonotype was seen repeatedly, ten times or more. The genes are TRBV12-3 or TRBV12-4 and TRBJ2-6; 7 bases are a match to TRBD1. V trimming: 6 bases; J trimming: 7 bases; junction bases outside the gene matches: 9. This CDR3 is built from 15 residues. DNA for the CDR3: TGTGCCAGCAGGAGACAGGGAAGCGACGCCAACGTCCTGACTTTC. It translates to CASRRQGSDANVLTF.

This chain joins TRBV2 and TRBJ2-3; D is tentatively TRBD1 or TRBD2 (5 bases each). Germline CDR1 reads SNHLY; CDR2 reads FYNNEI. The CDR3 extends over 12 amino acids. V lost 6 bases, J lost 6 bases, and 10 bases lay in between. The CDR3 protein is CASREDTDTQYF. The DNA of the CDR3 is TGTGCCAGCAGGGAGGACACGGATACGCAGTATTTT.

In DNA form, the CDR3 reads TGTGCCAGCAGCGGGCCAACAGGGGCAAACTATGGCTACACCTTC. The encoded protein is CASSGPTGANYGYTF. V is TRBV9 and J is TRBJ1-2, with 7 bases identical to TRBD1. CDR1 and CDR2 from the germline V gene are SGDLS and YYNGEE. V dropped 3 bases and J dropped 2; count of bases not matched to a gene: 7. The CDR3 totals 15 residues.

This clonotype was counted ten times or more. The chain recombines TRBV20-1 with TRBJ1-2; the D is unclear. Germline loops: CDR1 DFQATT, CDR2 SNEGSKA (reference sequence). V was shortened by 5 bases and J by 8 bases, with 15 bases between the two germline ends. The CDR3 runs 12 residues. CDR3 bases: TGCAGTGCTGAAGTAAGCCACCACGGCTACACCTTC. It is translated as CSAEVSHHGYTF.

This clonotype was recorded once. CDR3 sequence (DNA): TGTGCCAGCAGTTTGAGCGGGACCACCTACGAGCAGTACTTC. This translates into CASSLSGTTYEQYF. The chain is built from TRBV12-3 or TRBV12-4 and TRBJ2-7, with 7 bases fitting TRBD2. The CDR3 is 14 amino acids. After removal of 3 bases from V and 2 bases from J, the junction contained 4 bases not matched to a gene.

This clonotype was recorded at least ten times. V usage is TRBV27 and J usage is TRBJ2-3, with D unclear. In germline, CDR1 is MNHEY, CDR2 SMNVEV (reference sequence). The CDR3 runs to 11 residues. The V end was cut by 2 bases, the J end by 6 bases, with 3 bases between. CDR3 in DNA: TGTGCCAGCAGTTTAGGGGATACGCAGTATTTT. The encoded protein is CASSLGDTQYF.

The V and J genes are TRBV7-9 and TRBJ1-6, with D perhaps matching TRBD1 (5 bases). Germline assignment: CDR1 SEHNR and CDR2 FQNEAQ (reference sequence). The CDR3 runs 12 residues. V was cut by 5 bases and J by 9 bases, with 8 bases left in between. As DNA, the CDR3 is TGTGCCAGCAGCAGGGGATCTTCACCCCTCCACTTT. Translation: CASSRGSSPLHF.

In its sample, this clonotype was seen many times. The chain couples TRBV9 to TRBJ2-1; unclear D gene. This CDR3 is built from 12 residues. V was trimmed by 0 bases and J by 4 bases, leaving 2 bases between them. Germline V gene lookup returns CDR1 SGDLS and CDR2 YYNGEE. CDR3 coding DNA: TGTGCCAGCAGCGTAGGTTACAATGAGCAGTTCTTC. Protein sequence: CASSVGYNEQFF.

The chain's CDR3 is CASATDTQYF. CDR3 coding DNA: TGTGCCAGCGCCACAGATACGCAGTATTTT. The chain carries TRBV6-2 or TRBV6-3 and TRBJ2-3; unclear D gene. Germline V gene sequence: CDR1 MNHEY, CDR2 SVGEGT. The CDR3 contains 10 residues. V was clipped by 8 bases and J by 2 bases, with 2 bases between them.

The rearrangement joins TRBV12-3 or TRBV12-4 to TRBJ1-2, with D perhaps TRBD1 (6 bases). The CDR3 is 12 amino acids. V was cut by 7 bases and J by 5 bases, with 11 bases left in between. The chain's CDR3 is CASKSQGYGYTF. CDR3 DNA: TGTGCCAGCAAGTCACAGGGTTATGGCTACACCTTC.

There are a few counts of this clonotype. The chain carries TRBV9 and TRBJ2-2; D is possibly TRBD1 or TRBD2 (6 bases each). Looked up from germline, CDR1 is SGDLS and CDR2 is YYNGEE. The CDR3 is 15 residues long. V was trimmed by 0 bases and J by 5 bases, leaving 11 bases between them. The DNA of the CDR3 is TGTGCCAGCAGCGTAGACCTAGGGGGGACCGGGGAGCTGTTTTTT. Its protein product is CASSVDLGGTGELFF.

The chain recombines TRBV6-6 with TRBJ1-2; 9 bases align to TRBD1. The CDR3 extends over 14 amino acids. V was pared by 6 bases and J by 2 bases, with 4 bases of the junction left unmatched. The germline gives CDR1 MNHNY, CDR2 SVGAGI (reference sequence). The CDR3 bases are TGTGCCAGCAGCACCGGGACAGGGAACTATGGCTACACCTTC. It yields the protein CASSTGTGNYGYTF.

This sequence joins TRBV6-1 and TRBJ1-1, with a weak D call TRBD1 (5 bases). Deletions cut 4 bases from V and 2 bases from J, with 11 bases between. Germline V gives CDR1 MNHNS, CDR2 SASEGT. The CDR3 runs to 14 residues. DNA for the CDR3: TGTGCCAGCAGTGGAGACAGAGTCAACACTGAAGCTTTCTTT. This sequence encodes CASSGDRVNTEAFF.

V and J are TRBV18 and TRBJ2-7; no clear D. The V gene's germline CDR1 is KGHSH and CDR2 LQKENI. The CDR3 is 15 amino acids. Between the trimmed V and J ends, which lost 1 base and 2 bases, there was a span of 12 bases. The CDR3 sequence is CASSPLAGPTYEQYF. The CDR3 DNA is TGTGCCAGCTCACCACTCGCAGGTCCAACCTACGAGCAGTACTTC.